The source of this TCR beta chain is a study of CD8+ T cells in alopecia areata. Only a few counts were recorded for this clone. What it binds is unknown. As the sequencing template, cDNA was produced by extracting RNA and reverse transcribing it. Libraries were prepared by immunoSEQ multiplex PCR; TCRdb keeps only in-frame clonotypes and omits some of them. In the table there are a few hundred thousand clones, roughly two fifths of which are singletons. Treatment: oral pan-JAK inhibitor, 5-10 mg twice daily. The study, taken as a whole, reports: Sequencing of scalp tissue also captures the resident alphabeta T cells of normal skin.

J gave up 8 bases and V 1 base, and 9 bases lay outside the gene matches. The CDR3 length is 15 residues. Germline V gene lookup returns CDR1 SGHRS and CDR2 YFSETQ. V usage is TRBV5-1 and J usage is TRBJ2-1, with TRBD1 matching over 7 bases. This receptor was taken from a human donor with alopecia areata. Sample: CD4+ T cells sorted from blood, taken between weeks 30 and 35, from a patient treated with tofacitinib. The CDR3 loop reads CASSLFTGAGDEQFF. As DNA, the CDR3 is TGCGCCAGCAGCTTGTTTACAGGGGCTGGGGATGAGCAGTTCTTC.